The table lists the clone carrying this T cell receptor (beta chain) with many counts. Its antigen is undetermined. This beta chain is a stray read from a library made for alpha chains; its abundance is not meaningful. One entry per CDR3 protein results from TCRdb running MiXCR on the 5' RACE reads. This repertoire shows about 6,800 distinct CDR3 sequences, more than 13% found once; its top ten account for approximately 10%. These data come from a study of spatial heterogeneity in lung cancer. Notes on the study in general: How many expanded intratumoral alpha and beta TCRs were present tracked the tumor mutation count, which was a count of nonsynonymous mutations.

Described time point: sample taken at primary tumor resection. V dropped 6 bases and J dropped 1; count of bases not matched to a gene: 5. Germline CDR1 reads DFQATT; CDR2 reads SNEGSKA (reference sequence). The length of the CDR3 is 13 residues. The chain couples TRBV20-1 to TRBJ1-2, with 7 nucleotides matching TRBD1. This TCR derives from a female donor with early-stage non-small cell lung cancer. This specimen consisted of lung tumor tissue, obtained at surgery. The chain's CDR3 is CSAPPGGNYGYTF. In DNA form, the CDR3 reads TGCAGTGCCCCGCCAGGGGGTAACTATGGCTACACCTTC.